The 27 T cell receptor beta chains in this list originate from one sample, sequenced in a study of blood T cell repertoires in COVID-19. Sequencing was performed with immunoSEQ multiplex PCR; in TCRdb, only in-frame clones are kept and a portion is missing. The repertoire holds approximately 47,000 clones, with 88% as singletons. Sequenced input: peripheral blood. The receptors come from a human donor with active COVID-19. The donor label of this sample is uncertain.

The gene calls are TRBV11-2 and TRBJ2-1, with TRBD2 identical over 12 bases. Per germline, CDR1 SGHAT and CDR2 FQNNGV. V was pared by 4 bases and J by 6 bases, with 10 bases of the junction left unmatched. This CDR3 spans 17 amino acids. CDR3 DNA sequence: TGTGCCAGCAGCTCGACCCCGGGACTAGCGGGCATCAATGAGCAGTTCTTC. It yields the protein CASSSTPGLAGINEQFF.

V gene TRBV7-6 combines with J gene TRBJ1-1; D unclear. The length of the CDR3 is 14 residues. Deletions cut 5 bases from V and 8 bases from J, with 18 bases between. Germline V gene data show CDR1 as SGHVS and CDR2 as FNYEAQ. In nucleotides, the CDR3 is TGTGCCAGCAGCCCGCGGCAGGATGGAGGGGAAGCTTTCTTT. Translated: CASSPRQDGGEAFF.

This chain joins TRBV9 and TRBJ2-2; 8 bases agree with TRBD1. Per the germline V gene, CDR1 is SGDLS and CDR2 is YYNGEE. This CDR3 is 15 amino acids long. V was pared by 4 bases and J by 5 bases, with 7 bases of the junction left unmatched. CDR3 protein: CASSFGTGETGELFF. Here the CDR3 DNA reads TGTGCCAGCAGCTTCGGGACAGGAGAAACCGGGGAGCTGTTTTTT. Supplemented by reference TRBV9 and TRBJ2-2, the full variable domain reads DSGVTQTPKHLITATGQRVTLRCSPRSGDLSVYWYQQSLDQGLQFLIQYYNGEERAKGNILERFSAQQFPDLHSELNLSSLELGDSALYFCASSFGTGETGELFFGEGSRLTVL.

The chain uses TRBV18 and TRBJ1-1; 12 bases match TRBD1. J lost 8 bases, V lost 5 bases, and 6 bases had no gene match. This CDR3 is 14 amino acids long. Germline V CDR1 and CDR2: KGHSH, LQKENI. For the CDR3, the DNA is TGTGCCAGCTCAGCCGGGACAGGGGGCTCGGAAGCTTTCTTT. Amino acid sequence: CASSAGTGGSEAFF.

V is TRBV7-2 and J is TRBJ2-7; TRBD1 is a possible D gene (6 bases). The CDR3 has 15 residues. Germline CDR1 SGHTA, CDR2 FQGNSA. V was clipped by 1 base and J by 2 bases, with 12 bases between them. The CDR3 loop is CASSLVGGVTYEQYF. CDR3 DNA sequence: TGTGCCAGCAGCTTAGTTGGGGGCGTCACCTACGAGCAGTACTTC.

The rearrangement uses TRBV10-3 and TRBJ2-3; 8 bases align to TRBD2. This CDR3 is built from 16 residues. Germline CDR1 is ENHRY and CDR2 is SYGVKD. V shed 4 bases, J shed 2 bases, and the junction held 8 bases outside the gene matches. CDR3 DNA sequence: TGTGCCATCAGTGCCGACCAGCGGGGGTTCACAGATACGCAGTATTTT. This sequence encodes CAISADQRGFTDTQYF.

V gene TRBV6-4 combines with J gene TRBJ1-1, with a possible D match to TRBD1 (5 bases). The CDR3 loop spans 13 amino acids. Germline V gene sequence: CDR1 MRHNA, CDR2 SNTAGT. Trimming stripped 3 bases from V and 1 base from J, with 6 bases between. The CDR3 region has the DNA TGTGCCAGCAGTGAACAGGAGAACACTGAAGCTTTCTTT. Its translation: CASSEQENTEAFF.

The genes are TRBV7-2 and TRBJ2-7; D is possibly TRBD2 (6 bases). V was cut by 10 bases and J by 0 bases, with 13 bases left in between. CDR1 SGHTA and CDR2 FQGNSA come from the germline V gene. CDR3 length equals 13 residues. CDR3 sequence reads: CAIAEGFSYEQYF. CDR3 in DNA: TGTGCCATTGCGGAGGGATTCTCCTACGAGCAGTACTTC.

This clone was recorded once. The chain uses TRBV11-2 and TRBJ2-1; D is unresolved. Trimming left V 5 bases short and J 9 bases short, with 11 bases between. Germline CDR1 and CDR2: SGHAT and FQNNGV. The CDR3 is 12 residues long. Here the CDR3 DNA reads TGTGCCAGCAGCCCGATACTCCCTGAGCAGTTCTTC. Amino acids: CASSPILPEQFF.

The chain has TRBV5-4 and TRBJ1-3, with D possibly being TRBD1 (5 bases). The CDR3 runs to 14 residues. CDR1 SGHNT and CDR2 YYREEE come from the germline V gene (reference sequence). V dropped 5 bases and J dropped 3 bases, with 12 bases sitting between them. The CDR3 DNA reads TGTGCCAGCAGTGTAGGGACTAATGGAAACACCATATATTTT. This sequence encodes CASSVGTNGNTIYF.

V is TRBV19 and J is TRBJ2-2; 8 nucleotides align to TRBD1. CDR1 is LNHDA, CDR2 SQIVND, per germline (reference sequence). V dropped 7 bases and J dropped 4; count of bases not matched to a gene: 5. There are 14 residues in the CDR3. CDR3 nucleotides: TGTGCCAGTAAGCAGGGGGCGGTCACCGGGGAGCTGTTTTTT. This sequence encodes CASKQGAVTGELFF.

The gene calls are TRBV19 and TRBJ2-1; TRBD2 might be the D (6 bases). This CDR3 spans 16 amino acids. Germline V gene sequence: CDR1 LNHDA, CDR2 SQIVND (reference sequence). The V gene lost 0 bases and the J gene lost 2 bases, with 11 bases spanning the gap. DNA for the CDR3: TGTGCCAGTAGTATAGAAGCCGGAGGGCCCTACAATGAGCAGTTCTTC. It encodes CASSIEAGGPYNEQFF.

V is TRBV7-2 and J is TRBJ2-5, with D possibly TRBD2 on 6 matching bases. The CDR3 is 14 residues long. CDR1 and CDR2 from the germline V gene are SGHTA and FQGNSA. V was clipped by 4 bases and J by 5 bases, with 14 bases between them. CDR3 sequence reads: CASSSARESETQYF. The CDR3 region has the DNA TGTGCCAGCAGCTCAGCCCGGGAGTCGGAGACCCAGTACTTC.

The chain links TRBV9 to TRBJ2-3; tentatively, D is TRBD2 (6 bases). The V gene lost 2 bases and the J gene lost 3 bases, with 10 bases spanning the gap. This CDR3 has 14 residues. Germline-derived CDR1 and CDR2 are SGDLS and YYNGEE. The CDR3 DNA follows: TGTGCCAGCAGCGTCTCTGGGACTACAGATACGCAGTATTTT. Translated, it gives CASSVSGTTDTQYF.

The J gene is TRBJ2-1, the V gene TRBV6-5, with 14 bases that match TRBD2. CDR1 and CDR2 from the germline V gene are MNHEY and SVGAGI. CDR3 length: 16 residues. Trimming removed 0 bases from V and 10 bases from J; junction bases left unmatched: 5. The CDR3 DNA sequence: TGTGCCAGCAGTTACTCAGGGACTAGCGGGAGCTGGGAGCAGTTCTTC. This gives the protein CASSYSGTSGSWEQFF.

This chain connects TRBV6-6 to TRBJ2-1, with 11 bases aligning to TRBD2. V lost 5 bases, J lost 7 bases, and 13 bases stayed unmatched. In germline, CDR1 is MNHNY, CDR2 SVGAGI (reference sequence). The CDR3 runs to 17 residues. Here the CDR3 DNA reads TGTGCCAGCAGTCCCCTCCCTAGCGGGGGGTTCTCTAATGAGCAGTTCTTC. Translated, it gives CASSPLPSGGFSNEQFF.

The chain recombines TRBV5-1 with TRBJ2-1; 7 positions agree with TRBD1. Per germline, CDR1 SGHRS and CDR2 YFSETQ. V was pared by 6 bases and J by 0 bases, with 6 bases of the junction left unmatched. This CDR3 comprises 15 residues. The CDR3 reads CASKPQGSSYNEQFF. In DNA, the CDR3 is TGCGCCAGCAAGCCACAGGGGAGCTCCTACAATGAGCAGTTCTTC.

V gene TRBV11-3 combines with J gene TRBJ2-1; D might be TRBD2 (6 bases). The CDR3 contains 14 residues. Germline V gene sequence: CDR1 SGHNT, CDR2 YENEEA. Trimming cost V 5 bases and J 6 bases, with 14 bases left between them. CDR3 bases: TGTGCCAGCAGCCCCAGACTCGGGAGCAATGAGCAGTTCTTC. The encoded protein is CASSPRLGSNEQFF.

This clone was picked up one time. The chain couples TRBV19 to TRBJ2-2; perhaps TRBD1 as D (6 bases). This CDR3 comprises 15 residues. The germline gives CDR1 LNHDA, CDR2 SQIVND (reference sequence). The germline V and J ends were trimmed by 3 bases and 1 base, with 9 bases remaining between them. The CDR3 DNA reads as TGTGCCAGTAGTATCGAGGGGGTGAACACCGGGGAGCTGTTTTTT. Translated: CASSIEGVNTGELFF.

The chain combines TRBV28 with TRBJ1-2; a possible D gene is TRBD1 (5 bases). The CDR3 is made up of 14 amino acids. The germline V gene encodes CDR1 MDHEN and CDR2 SYDVKM. V gave up 4 bases and J gave up 5 bases, with 14 bases separating them. CDR3 nucleotide sequence: TGTGCCAGCAGTTCAGCAGGGTTGGGGTATGGCTACACCTTC. The encoded protein is CASSSAGLGYGYTF.

Of note for this clone: An end of the junction differs from the germline gene, which may be a read error. CDR3 sequence: CASSPDRNTGELFF. The CDR3 region has the DNA TGTGCTAGCAGTCCGGACAGGAACACCGGGGAGCTGTTTTTT. This rearrangement joins TRBV7-7 to TRBJ2-2; possibly TRBD1 for D (6 bases). The CDR3 length is 14 residues. CDR1 is SSHAT and CDR2 is FNYEAQ in the germline V gene (reference sequence).

This chain connects TRBV18 to TRBJ1-1; D remains unclear. V lost 6 bases and J 0 bases, leaving 11 bases between the germline ends. Germline CDR1 and CDR2: KGHSH and LQKENI. The CDR3 covers 14 residues. This CDR3 reads CASSNQYMNTEAFF. CDR3 DNA sequence: TGTGCCAGCTCCAACCAGTACATGAACACTGAAGCTTTCTTT.

This CDR3 is CASSSTGSTNEKLFF. The DNA for the CDR3 is TGTGCCAGCAGCTCGACAGGGTCAACTAATGAAAAACTGTTTTTT. This chain connects TRBV5-4 to TRBJ1-4; 7 bases agree with TRBD1. The trim removed 3 bases at V and 0 bases at J, leaving 2 bases unmatched. There are 15 residues in the CDR3. Germline assignment: CDR1 SGHNT and CDR2 YYREEE (reference sequence).

The chain employs TRBV7-6 and TRBJ2-2, with no clear D. CDR1 is SGHVS, CDR2 FNYEAQ, per germline. CDR3 size: 15 residues. V shed 9 bases and J shed 4 bases, with 18 bases lying between them. CDR3 nucleotide sequence: TGTGCCAGTTCCTCCCGGGTTCTGACCACCGGGGAGCTGTTTTTT. It codes for CASSSRVLTTGELFF.

The gene calls are TRBV29-1 and TRBJ2-4, with 10 bases matching TRBD1. The CDR3 has 12 amino acids. Germline CDR1 is SQVTM and CDR2 is ANQGSEA. J gave up 8 bases and V 4 bases, and 2 bases lay outside the gene matches. CDR3 region: CSVAGQGDIQYF. The CDR3, as DNA: TGCAGCGTTGCTGGACAGGGGGACATTCAGTACTTC.

CDR3 DNA: TGTGCCAGCAGGGGACAGCCACATCAGCCCCAGCATTTT. Residues: CASRGQPHQPQHF. This chain joins TRBV12-3 or TRBV12-4 and TRBJ1-5; 7 bases are a match to TRBD1. The CDR3 has 13 residues. Unmatched junction bases numbered 4, after V lost 6 bases and J lost 5 bases.

The chain is built from TRBV4-3 and TRBJ2-1; tentatively, D is TRBD2 (7 bases). The CDR3 extends over 17 amino acids. The V end lost 3 bases, the J end lost 4 bases, and 19 bases lay between the germline ends. The germline CDR1 and CDR2 sequences are LGHNA and YSLEER. As DNA, the CDR3 is TGCGCCAGCAGCCAGGACCGCTCGGGGGGACATTACAATGAGCAGTTCTTC. Its translation: CASSQDRSGGHYNEQFF.